Presented here are 25 T cell receptor beta chains from one specimen sequenced in a study of beta chain features in type 1 diabetes. The study's findings and limits: Type 1 diabetes patients showed a moderate but significant shortening of TCRB CDR3s in all four CD4+ subsets.

These receptors' targets are unknown. Isolated RNA was reverse transcribed in full, so expressed TCRB transcripts were sequenced. Repertoires were generated with immunoSEQ multiplex PCR, while TCRdb's copy carries only in-frame clones and drops some. This table has roughly 280,000 clones, around 22% appearing once. Input material: naive CD4+ T cells from blood. All receptors come from a woman between 25 and 40 years old with type 1 diabetes.

The chain links TRBV5-1 to TRBJ2-5, with a weak D call TRBD2 (5 bases). Germline assignment: CDR1 SGHRS and CDR2 YFSETQ. The CDR3 contains 10 residues. The germline V and J ends were trimmed by 6 bases and 6 bases, with 6 bases remaining between them. DNA of the CDR3: TGCGCCAGCAACGGGAAGACCCAGTACTTC. This translates into CASNGKTQYF.

The J gene is TRBJ2-7, the V gene TRBV28; a weak D match, TRBD2 (5 bases). V was cut by 7 bases and J by 6 bases, with 16 bases left in between. Germline V lookup: CDR1 MDHEN, CDR2 SYDVKM. The CDR3 runs to 13 residues. The CDR3 here is CASKAPGISEQYF. CDR3 DNA sequence: TGTGCCAGCAAAGCACCGGGAATCAGCGAGCAGTACTTC. Based on the CDR3 plus reference TRBV28 and TRBJ2-7, the full variable domain is DVKVTQSSRYLVKRTGEKVFLECVQDMDHENMFWYRQDPGLGLRLIYFSYDVKMKEKGDIPEGYSVSREKKERFSLILESASTNQTSMYLCASKAPGISEQYFGPGTRLTVT.

The chain links TRBV9 to TRBJ1-3; D call uncertain. The V gene's germline CDR1 is SGDLS and CDR2 YYNGEE. The ends were cut back, 4 bases at V and 2 bases at J, with 7 bases in the middle. The CDR3 extends over 13 amino acids. The CDR3 loop reads CASSLGPGNTIYF. CDR3 sequence (DNA): TGTGCCAGCAGCCTAGGGCCTGGAAACACCATATATTTT.

This clone turned up a few times. The chain has TRBV6-6 and TRBJ2-7, with D possibly being TRBD1 (6 bases). Trimming stripped 7 bases from V and 1 base from J, with 17 bases between. This CDR3 has 15 amino acids. The germline gives CDR1 MNHNY, CDR2 SVGAGI (reference sequence). CDR3 residues: CASNPRQESSYEQYF. CDR3 nucleotides: TGTGCCAGCAATCCTCGACAGGAGTCATCCTACGAGCAGTACTTC.

The V and J genes are TRBV7-9 and TRBJ2-1, with 10 bases matching TRBD2. Unmatched junction bases numbered 16, after V lost 5 bases and J lost 12 bases. CDR1 and CDR2 (germline): SEHNR, FQNEAQ (reference sequence). This CDR3 spans 16 amino acids. The CDR3 DNA follows: TGTGCCAGCAGCCCCCGGACTAGCGGAGGAATGAAGGTGCAGTTCTTC. This translates into CASSPRTSGGMKVQFF.

The chain recombines TRBV6-6 with TRBJ2-7; tentatively, D is TRBD1 (5 bases). Germline loops: CDR1 MNHNY, CDR2 SVGAGI (reference sequence). The V end lost 2 bases, the J end lost 4 bases, and 15 bases lay between the germline ends. This CDR3 is 15 amino acids long. The DNA for the CDR3 is TGTGCCAGCAGTTACGGGTTATCGTCAGGGTACGAGCAGTACTTC. It yields the protein CASSYGLSSGYEQYF.

This clone occurred a few times. The rearrangement joins TRBV5-1 to TRBJ2-5, with 14 bases aligning to TRBD2. Germline CDR1 is SGHRS and CDR2 is YFSETQ. After removal of 2 bases from V and 1 base from J, the junction contained 7 bases not matched to a gene. The CDR3 totals 18 residues. CDR3 coding DNA: TGCGCCAGCAGCTTCGGGACTAGCGGGAGCGGGACCCAAGAGACCCAGTACTTC. It is translated as CASSFGTSGSGTQETQYF.

The V and J genes are TRBV29-1 and TRBJ2-5, with TRBD1 identical over 10 bases. With 8 bases clipped from V and 4 bases from J, the junction kept 7 bases outside the gene matches. This CDR3 has 13 amino acids. The V gene's germline CDR1 is SQVTM and CDR2 ANQGSEA. CDR3: CSTRQGAGETQYF. The CDR3, as DNA: TGCAGCACCCGACAGGGGGCGGGAGAGACCCAGTACTTC. The variable domain in full, completed from reference TRBV29-1 and TRBJ2-5, reads SAVISQKPSRDICQRGTSLTIQCQVDSQVTMMFWYRQQPGQSLTLIATANQGSEATYESGFVIDKFPISRPNLTFSTLTVSNMSPEDSSIYLCSTRQGAGETQYFGPGTRLLVL.

The CDR3 nucleotides are TGTGCCAGCAGCGTAGACAGGGGCTACTACAATGAGCAGTTCTTC. As protein: CASSVDRGYYNEQFF. This chain links TRBV9 with TRBJ2-1; 7 positions agree with TRBD1. V gave up 0 bases and J gave up 3 bases; unmatched junction bases: 3. CDR1 is SGDLS, CDR2 YYNGEE, per germline. The CDR3 consists of 15 residues. Drawing the rest from reference TRBV9 and TRBJ2-1, the complete variable domain is DSGVTQTPKHLITATGQRVTLRCSPRSGDLSVYWYQQSLDQGLQFLIQYYNGEERAKGNILERFSAQQFPDLHSELNLSSLELGDSALYFCASSVDRGYYNEQFFGPGTRLTVL.

The chain has TRBV20-1 and TRBJ2-7; no definite D call. CDR3 size: 11 residues. Trimming stripped 0 bases from V and 6 bases from J, with 6 bases between. CDR1 is DFQATT, CDR2 SNEGSKA, per germline (reference sequence). The CDR3: CSAREFSEQYF. In nucleotides, the CDR3 is TGCAGTGCTAGAGAATTCAGCGAGCAGTACTTC.

The chain joins TRBV5-1 to TRBJ1-2, with 10 nucleotides matching TRBD1. There are 15 residues in the CDR3. Looked up from germline, CDR1 is SGHRS and CDR2 is YFSETQ. V was pared by 4 bases and J by 3 bases, with 6 bases of the junction left unmatched. The CDR3 region is CASSETGTGDYGYTF. The CDR3 bases are TGCGCCAGCAGCGAGACCGGGACAGGGGACTATGGCTACACCTTC.

This chain connects TRBV7-3 to TRBJ2-3; 7 positions agree with TRBD1. This CDR3 spans 15 amino acids. Germline CDR1 reads SGHTA; CDR2 reads FQGTGA. V trimming: 5 bases; J trimming: 1 base; junction bases outside the gene matches: 6. The CDR3 is CASSPRQGGTDTQYF. CDR3 nucleotides: TGTGCCAGCAGCCCCCGACAGGGTGGCACAGATACGCAGTATTTT.

V and J are TRBV28 and TRBJ2-4, with 7 bases lining up with TRBD2. This CDR3 contains 16 residues. V lost 1 base to trimming and J lost 0 bases; unmatched junction nucleotides: 3. CDR1 is MDHEN and CDR2 is SYDVKM in the germline V gene. CDR3 loop: CASSLLTSEAKNIQYF. CDR3 nucleotide sequence: TGTGCCAGCAGTTTATTAACTAGCGAAGCCAAAAACATTCAGTACTTC.

The chain joins TRBV5-4 to TRBJ2-1; 7 bases match TRBD2. CDR1 SGHNT and CDR2 YYREEE come from the germline V gene (reference sequence). The CDR3 loop spans 14 amino acids. J gave up 9 bases and V 4 bases, and 10 bases lay outside the gene matches. The CDR3 sequence is CASSLRDYHGEQFF. CDR3 nucleotides: TGTGCCAGCAGCCTACGGGACTACCATGGTGAGCAGTTCTTC.

The chain joins TRBV11-2 to TRBJ2-3; TRBD2 might be the D (5 bases). Germline V gene data show CDR1 as SGHAT and CDR2 as FQNNGV. The CDR3 length is 15 residues. Trimming took 1 base from V and 0 from J, leaving 8 bases between them. CDR3 protein: CASSLAAGSTDTQYF. CDR3 DNA: TGTGCCAGCAGCTTAGCTGCGGGTAGCACAGATACGCAGTATTTT.

The chain combines TRBV29-1 with TRBJ1-1, with a tentative D call TRBD1 (6 bases). The CDR3 totals 12 residues. CDR1 is SQVTM and CDR2 is ANQGSEA in the germline V gene. Trimming took 7 bases from V and 0 from J, leaving 9 bases between them. As DNA, the CDR3 is TGCAGCGCCGGACAGATGAACACTGAAGCTTTCTTT. It yields the protein CSAGQMNTEAFF.

The rearrangement links TRBV6-4 to TRBJ2-7; 9 bases are a match to TRBD1. The V and J ends lost 4 bases and 3 bases, in that order; junction bases with no gene match: 4. Looked up from germline, CDR1 is MRHNA and CDR2 is SNTAGT. The CDR3 runs 14 residues. CDR3 loop: CASSVGQGSYEQYF. CDR3 DNA sequence: TGTGCCAGCAGTGTGGGACAGGGAAGCTACGAGCAGTACTTC.

The chain joins TRBV30 to TRBJ2-4; D possibly corresponds to TRBD1 (5 bases). Germline CDR1 is GTSNPN and CDR2 is SVGIG (reference sequence). The CDR3 covers 15 residues. Trimming stripped 2 bases from V and 0 bases from J, with 11 bases between. The CDR3 nucleotides read TGTGCCTGGAGTATAAGGGGTCTAGCCAAAAACATTCAGTACTTC. It encodes CAWSIRGLAKNIQYF.

The chain uses TRBV30 and TRBJ2-5, with D possibly matching TRBD2 (5 bases). CDR1 and CDR2 (germline): GTSNPN, SVGIG (reference sequence). This CDR3 region has 14 residues. Deletions cut 2 bases from V and 1 base from J, with 11 bases between. CDR3 DNA: TGTGCCTGGAGTCCGCTAGCTGTCCAAGAGACCCAGTACTTC. Protein product: CAWSPLAVQETQYF.

With respect to this clone: At one end, the junction sequence differs from germline, possibly due to a read error. The V gene is TRBV25-1, the J gene TRBJ2-4; 15 bases are shared with TRBD2. The CDR3 is made up of 13 amino acids. Germline V lookup: CDR1 MGHDK, CDR2 SYGVNS. The CDR3 sequence is CASSEGTSGRTFF. In nucleotides, the CDR3 is TGTGCCAGCAGTGAGGGGACTAGCGGGAGGACCTTCTTC.

The chain couples TRBV7-9 to TRBJ2-5, with TRBD2 matching 8 bases. The CDR3 contains 12 residues. V was pared by 5 bases and J by 4 bases, with 0 bases of the junction left unmatched. Germline V gene data show CDR1 as SEHNR and CDR2 as FQNEAQ (reference sequence). The CDR3, as DNA: TGTGCCAGCAGCCGGGGGGGAGAGACCCAGTACTTC. It is translated as CASSRGGETQYF.

The chain combines TRBV29-1 with TRBJ2-1; no reliable D call. Germline loops: CDR1 SQVTM, CDR2 ANQGSEA. The V and J ends lost 3 bases and 10 bases respectively, with 22 bases between them. The CDR3 runs to 15 residues. The CDR3 region has the DNA TGCAGCGTTGACGCTTATTATTCGGGTAGAAACGAGCAGTTCTTC. Translated: CSVDAYYSGRNEQFF.

The chain couples TRBV14 to TRBJ2-2; 10 bases are shared with TRBD2. With 1 base clipped from V and 6 bases from J, the junction kept 5 bases outside the gene matches. This CDR3 is built from 16 residues. Germline CDR1 and CDR2: SGHDN and FVKESK. CDR3 region: CASSQASGSYPGELFF. In DNA, the CDR3 is TGTGCCAGCAGCCAAGCTAGCGGGAGTTATCCCGGGGAGCTGTTTTTT.

The V gene is TRBV5-4, the J gene TRBJ1-1; 11 bases match TRBD1. This CDR3 is built from 15 residues. Trimming removed 4 bases from V and 4 bases from J; junction bases left unmatched: 6. CDR1 is SGHNT and CDR2 is YYREEE in the germline V gene (reference sequence). CDR3: CASSLGQGVGTEAFF. DNA for the CDR3: TGTGCCAGCAGCCTGGGACAGGGGGTAGGCACTGAAGCTTTCTTT. The full variable domain, with the rest looked up from reference TRBV5-4 and TRBJ1-1, is ETGVTQSPTHLIKTRGQQVTLRCSSQSGHNTVSWYQQALGQGPQFIFQYYREEENGRGNFPPRFSGLQFPNYSSELNVNALELDDSALYLCASSLGQGVGTEAFFGQGTRLTVV.

This clone has more than one count but fewer than ten. The gene calls are TRBV7-8 and TRBJ1-2; D is unclear. V was clipped by 5 bases and J by 4 bases, with 14 bases between them. This CDR3 spans 14 amino acids. Germline V lookup: CDR1 SGHVS, CDR2 FQNEAQ. CDR3 sequence: CASSPDAGPYGYTF. In nucleotides, the CDR3 is TGTGCCAGCAGCCCAGACGCGGGTCCCTATGGCTACACCTTC.